This is a list of T cell receptor beta chains from one sample in a study. TCRdb re-derived calls from the 5' RACE reads in MiXCR, one entry per CDR3 protein. Among roughly 56,000 distinct CDR3 sequences, just under 30% were seen once, and the ten largest hold approximately 2.2%. The specimen was tumor-infiltrating naive CD4+ T cells sorted from the breast tumor. The receptors here all came from a female donor with breast cancer. The CDR3 runs from the conserved cysteine through the conserved F or W. D genes are given only for firm matches. Expanded clones get a size class; other rows say once, few or many, or leave the size out.

clone_size	v_call	d_call	j_call	cdr3_nt	cdr3_aa
medium-sized	TRBV9	TRBD1	TRBJ2-3	TGTGCCAGCAGCCCGGAATCAACAGGGGTGGATACGCAGTATTTT	CASSPESTGVDTQYF
-	TRBV11-3	-	TRBJ2-1	TGTGCCAGCAGCTTTGGAGGTGGCGATGAGCAGTTCTTC	CASSFGGGDEQFF
-	TRBV7-2	-	TRBJ1-1	TGTGCCAGCAGCCCAGACAGGATAGAGAACACTGAAGCTTTCTTT	CASSPDRIENTEAFF
-	TRBV5-1	-	TRBJ1-6	TGCGCCAGCAGCTTGGGAGCCGGCAGCACGAATTCACCCCTCCACTTT	CASSLGAGSTNSPLHF
-	TRBV9	-	TRBJ2-2	TGTGCCAGCAGCGTTTCGACGGGCCACACCGGGGAGCTGTTTTTT	CASSVSTGHTGELFF
few	TRBV28	TRBD1	TRBJ1-2	TGTGCCAGCAGTTTAATGGGACAGGGAAACTATGGCTACACCTTC	CASSLMGQGNYGYTF
-	TRBV6-6	-	TRBJ1-2	TGTGCCAGCAGTTACGGTCCTCCTCACTATGGCTACACCTTC	CASSYGPPHYGYTF
few	TRBV20-1	-	TRBJ1-6	TGCGCTCAGGGTGGACGGAATTCACCCCTCCACTTT	CAQGGRNSPLHF
few	TRBV20-1	-	TRBJ2-5	TGCAAGTCGGGGCAAGAGACCCAGTACTTC	CKSGQETQYF
-	TRBV6-1	TRBD2	TRBJ2-1	TGTGCCACGGGACTAGCGGGAAGTTACAATGAGCAGTTCTTC	CATGLAGSYNEQFF
-	TRBV6-2/TRBV6-3	-	TRBJ1-2	TGTGCCACCGCTCGGGCAGGGACCTATGGCTACACCTTC	CATARAGTYGYTF